These 17 T cell receptor beta chains were sequenced from one sample in a study of T cell responses to AZD1222 COVID-19 vaccine. Here immunoSEQ multiplex PCR was the method, and the copy in TCRdb shows in-frame clones only, minus some. Among 150,000 or so clones listed, roughly 90% were seen once. The sample consisted of peripheral blood, taken on day 0 of AZD1222 vaccination. These receptors originate from an adult in good health.

This clone appeared a few times. The chain couples TRBV6-5 to TRBJ1-1; possible D gene TRBD1, 5 bases. Trimming removed 2 bases at V and 1 base at J, with 14 bases between. The CDR3 loop spans 16 amino acids. Germline assignment: CDR1 MNHEY and CDR2 SVGAGI. The CDR3 loop is CASSYNPGYGNTEAFF. The CDR3 region has the DNA TGTGCCAGCAGTTACAACCCAGGGTATGGGAACACTGAAGCTTTCTTT.

The CDR3 nucleotides read TGTGCCATCAGTGAGGGTGAAAAACTGTTTTTT. Translation: CAISEGEKLFF. The chain has TRBV10-3 and TRBJ1-4; no clear D gene. V lost 2 bases and J lost 7, with 2 bases in between. CDR1 is ENHRY and CDR2 is SYGVKD in the germline V gene. This CDR3 region has 11 residues.

The chain links TRBV10-3 to TRBJ2-5, with 7 bases that match TRBD2. This CDR3 spans 16 amino acids. V lost 2 bases, J lost 0 bases, and 6 bases stayed unmatched. Germline V gives CDR1 ENHRY, CDR2 SYGVKD. CDR3 sequence (DNA): TGTGCCATCAGTGAGCTAGCGGAAACGTACCAAGAGACCCAGTACTTC. Protein: CAISELAETYQETQYF.

The gene calls are TRBV12-3 or TRBV12-4 and TRBJ2-7; 11 bases align to TRBD1. V lost 6 bases, J lost 7 bases, and 5 bases stayed unmatched. The CDR3 has 13 residues. Written as DNA, the CDR3 is TGTGCCAGCAGGGGGACAGGGGGAAAGGAGCAGTACTTC. Protein sequence: CASRGTGGKEQYF.

CDR3 amino acids: CASSLGPEGAYEQYF. DNA of the CDR3: TGTGCCAGCAGCCTCGGGCCCGAGGGAGCCTACGAGCAGTACTTC. The chain couples TRBV9 to TRBJ2-7; maybe TRBD2 (5 bases). Trimming removed 4 bases at V and 2 bases at J, with 16 bases between. Germline-derived CDR1 and CDR2 are SGDLS and YYNGEE. The CDR3 has 15 amino acids.

Points on this clone: Compared with germline, one end of the junction differs, possibly owing to a read error. The chain couples TRBV11-3 to TRBJ2-1; 10 bases are a match to TRBD2. CDR3 length: 16 amino acids. The germline gives CDR1 SGHNT, CDR2 YENEEA. The CDR3 DNA follows: TGTGCCAGCAGTTTAGAGGGTACTAGCGGGAAGGATGAGCAGTTCTTC. Its translation: CASSLEGTSGKDEQFF.

The CDR3, as DNA: TGTGCCAGCAGCCTAAGCTTTCCGAACACAGATACGCAGTATTTT. This encodes CASSLSFPNTDTQYF. The genes are TRBV7-3 and TRBJ2-3; no firm D call. Germline V CDR1 and CDR2: SGHTA, FQGTGA. CDR3 length: 15 amino acids. The V gene lost 5 bases and the J gene lost 2 bases, with 14 bases spanning the gap.

The count of this clone is one. The CDR3 sequence: CAISDGTGGRETSYNEQFF. CDR3 nucleotides: TGTGCCATCAGTGACGGGACAGGGGGCCGCGAGACCTCCTACAATGAGCAGTTCTTC. The chain recombines TRBV10-3 with TRBJ2-1; 12 nucleotides line up with TRBD1. Germline V gene lookup returns CDR1 ENHRY and CDR2 SYGVKD. Trimming cost V 3 bases and J 0 bases; bases outside gene matches: 9. The CDR3 length is 19 residues.

This clone appeared a single time. V is TRBV12-3 or TRBV12-4 and J is TRBJ1-2; 8 bases map to TRBD1. The CDR3 runs to 13 residues. V shed 6 bases and J 4 bases; nucleotides not matched to a gene: 4. Written as DNA, the CDR3 is TGTGCCAGCAGGAGGGACAGGAGCTATGGCTACACCTTC. Translation gives CASRRDRSYGYTF.

This CDR3 is CASSLHGTYEQYF. The DNA for the CDR3 is TGTGCCAGCAGCTTACACGGGACCTACGAGCAGTACTTC. The chain has TRBV11-2 and TRBJ2-7; tentatively, D is TRBD2 (5 bases). The CDR3 has 13 residues. Germline lookup yields CDR1 SGHAT and CDR2 FQNNGV. V gave up 2 bases and J gave up 2 bases, with 7 bases separating them.

This sequence joins TRBV19 and TRBJ1-1; the D gene is possibly TRBD1 (6 bases). The length of the CDR3 is 12 residues. CDR1 and CDR2 (germline): LNHDA, SQIVND (reference sequence). V lost 4 bases to trimming and J lost 6 bases, with 9 bases between them. The chain's CDR3 is CASSKGTPEAFF. The CDR3 region has the DNA TGTGCCAGTAGTAAAGGGACACCTGAAGCTTTCTTT. The full variable domain, with the rest looked up from reference TRBV19 and TRBJ1-1, is DGGITQSPKYLFRKEGQNVTLSCEQNLNHDAMYWYRQDPGQGLRLIYYSQIVNDFQKGDIAEGYSVSREKKESFPLTVTSAQKNPTAFYLCASSKGTPEAFFGQGTRLTVV.

This chain uses TRBV9 with TRBJ2-5, with 7 bases lining up with TRBD2. The germline V gene encodes CDR1 SGDLS and CDR2 YYNGEE. The ends lost 0 bases at V and 4 bases at J; junction bases unmatched: 6. The CDR3 is 15 residues long. DNA for the CDR3: TGTGCCAGCAGCGTAGTGGCAGGGAGGGGAGAGACCCAGTACTTC. This sequence encodes CASSVVAGRGETQYF.

V usage is TRBV2 and J usage is TRBJ2-4, with TRBD1 as a possible D gene (6 bases). This CDR3 has 15 amino acids. Trimming removed 7 bases from V and 0 bases from J, with 13 bases in between. Germline values: CDR1 SNHLY, CDR2 FYNNEI. The chain's CDR3 is CASTLDRVAKNIQYF. In DNA form, the CDR3 reads TGTGCCAGCACCCTGGACAGAGTAGCCAAAAACATTCAGTACTTC.

The rearrangement joins TRBV7-6 to TRBJ1-2, with 9 bases fitting TRBD1. With V trimmed by 4 bases and J by 8 bases, 8 bases remained unmatched. CDR1 SGHVS and CDR2 FNYEAQ come from the germline V gene. The CDR3 spans 14 residues. CDR3 in amino acids: CASSSRDRAGGYTF. CDR3 bases: TGTGCCAGCAGCTCGAGGGACAGGGCGGGCGGCTACACCTTC.

The chain combines TRBV9 with TRBJ1-5; no clear D. The CDR3 loop spans 15 amino acids. Germline values: CDR1 SGDLS, CDR2 YYNGEE. Trimming removed 2 bases at V and 1 base at J, with 10 bases between. The CDR3 DNA reads as TGTGCCAGCAGCGTGAGCGGGCAGAGCAATCAGCCCCAGCATTTT. Translated, it gives CASSVSGQSNQPQHF. Full variable domain (rest looked up from reference TRBV9 and TRBJ1-5): DSGVTQTPKHLITATGQRVTLRCSPRSGDLSVYWYQQSLDQGLQFLIQYYNGEERAKGNILERFSAQQFPDLHSELNLSSLELGDSALYFCASSVSGQSNQPQHFGDGTRLSIL.

The sample holds one count of this clone. CDR3 protein: CASTTGDEQFF. The DNA of the CDR3 is TGTGCCAGCACCACTGGGGATGAGCAGTTCTTC. This chain links TRBV12-3 or TRBV12-4 with TRBJ2-1; D gene ambiguous. The CDR3 has 11 amino acids. The V end lost 7 bases, the J end lost 8 bases, and 9 bases lay between the germline ends.

The chain has TRBV11-2 and TRBJ2-7, with D uncertain. V was shortened by 2 bases and J by 0 bases, with 11 bases between the two germline ends. The CDR3 runs 15 residues. Per germline, CDR1 SGHAT and CDR2 FQNNGV. The CDR3 sequence: CASSLIGRASYEQYF. In DNA form, the CDR3 reads TGTGCCAGCAGCTTAATCGGTAGGGCCTCCTACGAGCAGTACTTC.